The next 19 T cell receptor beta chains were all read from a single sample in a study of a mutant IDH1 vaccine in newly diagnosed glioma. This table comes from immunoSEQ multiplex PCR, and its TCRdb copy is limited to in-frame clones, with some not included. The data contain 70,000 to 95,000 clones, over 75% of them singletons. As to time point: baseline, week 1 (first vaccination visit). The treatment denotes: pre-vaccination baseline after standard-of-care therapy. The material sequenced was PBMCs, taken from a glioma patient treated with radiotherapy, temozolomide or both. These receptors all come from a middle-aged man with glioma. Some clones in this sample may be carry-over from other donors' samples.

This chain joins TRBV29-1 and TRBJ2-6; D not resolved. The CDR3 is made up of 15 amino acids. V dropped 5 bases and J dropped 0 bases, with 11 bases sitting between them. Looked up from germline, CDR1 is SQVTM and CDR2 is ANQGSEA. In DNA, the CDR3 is TGCAGCGTTAGAGGCAGAAGCTCTGGGGCCAACGTCCTGACTTTC. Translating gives CSVRGRSSGANVLTF.

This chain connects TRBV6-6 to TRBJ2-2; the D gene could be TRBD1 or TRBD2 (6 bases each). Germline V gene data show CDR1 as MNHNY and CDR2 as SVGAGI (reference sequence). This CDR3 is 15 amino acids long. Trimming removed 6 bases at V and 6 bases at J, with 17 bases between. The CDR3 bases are TGTGCCAGCAGACAGTCCAGGGGAGGACCCGGGGAGCTGTTTTTT. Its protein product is CASRQSRGGPGELFF.

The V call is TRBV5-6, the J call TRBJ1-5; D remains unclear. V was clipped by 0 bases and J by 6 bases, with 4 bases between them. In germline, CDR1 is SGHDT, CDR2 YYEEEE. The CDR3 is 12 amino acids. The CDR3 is CASSLEGQPQHF. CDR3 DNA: TGTGCCAGCAGCTTGGAAGGTCAGCCCCAGCATTTT.

The CDR3 nucleotides are TGTGCCAGCTCATCGACAGAGTTCTCTACTAACTATGGCTACACCTTC. This sequence encodes CASSSTEFSTNYGYTF. The chain carries TRBV18 and TRBJ1-2; TRBD1 might be the D (5 bases). Looked up from germline, CDR1 is KGHSH and CDR2 is LQKENI. Trimming cost V 5 bases and J 0 bases, with 16 bases left between them. The CDR3 is made up of 16 amino acids.

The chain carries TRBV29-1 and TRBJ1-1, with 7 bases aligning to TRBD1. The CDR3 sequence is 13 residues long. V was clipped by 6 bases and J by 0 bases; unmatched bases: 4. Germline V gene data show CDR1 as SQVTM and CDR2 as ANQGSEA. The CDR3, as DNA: TGCAGCGTGGCGGGACAGCTGAACACTGAAGCTTTCTTT. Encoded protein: CSVAGQLNTEAFF.

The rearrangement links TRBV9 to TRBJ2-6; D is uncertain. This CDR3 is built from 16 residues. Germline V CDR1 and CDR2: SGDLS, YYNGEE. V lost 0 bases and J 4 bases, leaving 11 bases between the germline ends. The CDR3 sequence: CASSVGTSRGANVLTF. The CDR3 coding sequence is TGTGCCAGCAGCGTAGGAACGTCCCGGGGGGCCAACGTCCTGACTTTC.

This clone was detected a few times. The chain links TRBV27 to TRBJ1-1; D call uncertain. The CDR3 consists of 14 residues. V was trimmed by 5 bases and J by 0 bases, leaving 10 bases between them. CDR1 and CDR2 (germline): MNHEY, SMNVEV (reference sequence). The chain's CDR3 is CASSKVRMNTEAFF. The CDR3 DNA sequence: TGTGCCAGCAGTAAGGTGAGGATGAACACTGAAGCTTTCTTT.

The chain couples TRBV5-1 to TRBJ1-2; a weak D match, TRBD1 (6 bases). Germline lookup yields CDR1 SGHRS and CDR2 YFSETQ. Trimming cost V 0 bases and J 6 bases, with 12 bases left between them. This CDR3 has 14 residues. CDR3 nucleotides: TGCGCCAGCAGCTTGGGGGACAATATCGATGGCTACACCTTC. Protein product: CASSLGDNIDGYTF. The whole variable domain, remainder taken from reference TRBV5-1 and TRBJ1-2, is KAGVTQTPRYLIKTRGQQVTLSCSPISGHRSVSWYQQTPGQGLQFLFEYFSETQRNKGNFPGRFSGRQFSNSRSEMNVSTLELGDSALYLCASSLGDNIDGYTFGSGTRLTVV.

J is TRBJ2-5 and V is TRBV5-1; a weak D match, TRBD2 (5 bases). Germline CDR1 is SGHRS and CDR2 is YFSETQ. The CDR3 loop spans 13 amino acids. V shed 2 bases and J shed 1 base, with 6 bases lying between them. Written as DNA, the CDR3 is TGCGCCAGCAGCTTCGGAGGCCAAGAGACCCAGTACTTC. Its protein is CASSFGGQETQYF.

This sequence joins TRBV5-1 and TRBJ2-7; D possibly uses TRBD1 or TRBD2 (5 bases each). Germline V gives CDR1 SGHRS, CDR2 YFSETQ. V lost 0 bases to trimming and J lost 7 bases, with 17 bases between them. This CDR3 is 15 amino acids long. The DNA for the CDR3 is TGCGCCAGCAGCTTGGAGTATCCGGGGCAGTCGGAGCAGTACTTC. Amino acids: CASSLEYPGQSEQYF. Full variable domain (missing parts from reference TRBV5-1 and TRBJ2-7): KAGVTQTPRYLIKTRGQQVTLSCSPISGHRSVSWYQQTPGQGLQFLFEYFSETQRNKGNFPGRFSGRQFSNSRSEMNVSTLELGDSALYLCASSLEYPGQSEQYFGPGTRLTVT.

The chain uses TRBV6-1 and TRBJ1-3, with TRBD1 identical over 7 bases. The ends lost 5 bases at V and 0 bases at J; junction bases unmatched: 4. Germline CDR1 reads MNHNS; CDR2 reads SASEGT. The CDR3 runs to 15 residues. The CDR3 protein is CASSPGQSSGNTIYF. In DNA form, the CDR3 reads TGTGCCAGCAGTCCGGGACAGAGCTCTGGAAACACCATATATTTT.

CDR3 sequence: CASSDGRRVYEQYF. The CDR3 DNA sequence: TGCGCCAGCAGTGATGGACGGAGGGTCTACGAGCAGTACTTC. This chain uses TRBV5-1 with TRBJ2-7; possibly TRBD2 for D (6 bases). Germline CDR1 reads SGHRS; CDR2 reads YFSETQ. The length of the CDR3 is 14 residues. Trimming removed 5 bases from V and 3 bases from J, with 15 bases in between.

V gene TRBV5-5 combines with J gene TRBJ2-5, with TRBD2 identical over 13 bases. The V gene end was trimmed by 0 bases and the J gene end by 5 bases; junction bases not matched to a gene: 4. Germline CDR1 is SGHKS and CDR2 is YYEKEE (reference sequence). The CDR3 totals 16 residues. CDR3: CASSLELAGGRETQYF. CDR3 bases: TGTGCCAGCAGCTTGGAACTAGCGGGGGGGCGTGAGACCCAGTACTTC.

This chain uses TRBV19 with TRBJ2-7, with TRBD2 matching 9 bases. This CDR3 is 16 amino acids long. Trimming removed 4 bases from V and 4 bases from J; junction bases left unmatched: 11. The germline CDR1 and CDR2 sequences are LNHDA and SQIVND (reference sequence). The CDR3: CASSRRIAGARYEQYF. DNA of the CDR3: TGTGCCAGTAGTAGACGAATAGCGGGGGCTCGGTACGAGCAGTACTTC.

This CDR3 is CASSMGSNQPQHF. As DNA, the CDR3 is TGCGCCAGCAGTATGGGTTCCAATCAGCCCCAGCATTTT. The chain employs TRBV5-1 and TRBJ1-5; the D is unclear. The germline V and J ends were trimmed by 5 bases and 3 bases, with 9 bases remaining between them. The germline V gene has CDR1 SGHRS and CDR2 YFSETQ. This CDR3 region has 13 residues.

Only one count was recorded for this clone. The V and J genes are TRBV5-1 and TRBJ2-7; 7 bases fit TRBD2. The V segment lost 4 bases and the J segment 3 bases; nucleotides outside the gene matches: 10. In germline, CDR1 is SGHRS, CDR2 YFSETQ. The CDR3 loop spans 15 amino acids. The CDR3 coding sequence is TGCGCCAGCAGCCTGGGGGAGGGACTAAGCTACGAGCAGTACTTC. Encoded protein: CASSLGEGLSYEQYF.

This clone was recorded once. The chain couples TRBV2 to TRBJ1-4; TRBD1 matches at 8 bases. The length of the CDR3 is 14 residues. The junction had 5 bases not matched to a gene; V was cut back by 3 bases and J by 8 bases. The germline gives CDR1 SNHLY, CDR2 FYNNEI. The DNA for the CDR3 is TGTGCCAGCAGTGAGGACAGGGCGACCGAAAAACTGTTTTTT. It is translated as CASSEDRATEKLFF.

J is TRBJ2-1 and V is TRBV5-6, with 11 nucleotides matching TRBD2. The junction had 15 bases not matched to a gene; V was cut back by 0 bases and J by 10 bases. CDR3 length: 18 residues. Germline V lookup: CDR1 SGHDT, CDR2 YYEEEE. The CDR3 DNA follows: TGTGCCAGCAGCTTGGCCCTAACCGTAGCGGGGGGGCCGCGGGAGCAGTTCTTC. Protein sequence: CASSLALTVAGGPREQFF.

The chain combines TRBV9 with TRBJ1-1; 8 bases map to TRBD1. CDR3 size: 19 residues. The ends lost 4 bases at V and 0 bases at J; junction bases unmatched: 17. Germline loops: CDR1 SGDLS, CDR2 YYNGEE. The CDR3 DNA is TGTGCCAGCAGCCCACAAGGGCGGGGGACAGGACTCATGAACACTGAAGCTTTCTTT. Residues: CASSPQGRGTGLMNTEAFF.